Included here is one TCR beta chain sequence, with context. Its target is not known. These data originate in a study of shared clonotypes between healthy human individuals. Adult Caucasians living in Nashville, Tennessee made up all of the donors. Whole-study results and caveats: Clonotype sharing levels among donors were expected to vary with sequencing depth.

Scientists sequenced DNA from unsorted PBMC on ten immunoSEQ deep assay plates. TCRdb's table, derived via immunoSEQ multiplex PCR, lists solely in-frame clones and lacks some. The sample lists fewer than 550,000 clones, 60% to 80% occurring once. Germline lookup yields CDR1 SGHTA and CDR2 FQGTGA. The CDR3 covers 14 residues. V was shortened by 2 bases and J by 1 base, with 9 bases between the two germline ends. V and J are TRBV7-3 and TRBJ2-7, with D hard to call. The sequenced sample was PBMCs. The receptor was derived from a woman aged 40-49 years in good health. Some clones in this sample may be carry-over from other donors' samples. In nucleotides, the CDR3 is TGTGCCAGCAGCTTATCCGGTATGTCCTACGAGCAGTACTTC. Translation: CASSLSGMSYEQYF.